This T cell receptor beta chain was documented in a study of regulatory T cells in long-lasting Graves disease. Sequencing libraries for TCR beta were prepared with iRepertoire HTBI primers and Arm-PCR of CDR3 regions. Each CDR3 protein is one row after TCRdb ran MiXCR on the multiplex PCR reads. The sample gives under 400,000 distinct CDR3 sequences, 16% of which show up once; roughly 27% is in the top ten. This sample's time point: newly diagnosed GD, antithyroid drugs for less than 3 months. Scientists built the TCR library using RNA that was extracted from PBMCs. Trimming removed 1 base from V and 0 bases from J, with 7 bases in between. The CDR3 totals 15 residues. CDR1 and CDR2 from the germline V gene are KGHSH and LQKENI. These same data were also listed under a study on T cells in Graves' hyperthyroidism and ophthalmopathy. From that second work: By a 13 V-J model, ophthalmopathy was set apart from stable hyperthyroidism.

This sequence was found in a man aged 40-50 years with Graves disease. The sample in question was peripheral blood mononuclear cells (PBMCs), obtained at new diagnosis, from a patient treated with antithyroid drugs. The genes are TRBV18 and TRBJ1-5, with unresolved D. The CDR3 nucleotides read TGTGCCAGCTCACCACTAGCCGGTAGCAATCAGCCCCAGCATTTT. This codes for CASSPLAGSNQPQHF. Filled out from reference TRBV18 and TRBJ1-5, the complete variable domain reads NAGVMQNPRHLVRRRGQEARLRCSPMKGHSHVYWYRQLPEEGLKFMVYLQKENIIDESGMPKERFSAEFPKEGPSILRIQQVVRGDSAAYFCASSPLAGSNQPQHFGDGTRLSIL.